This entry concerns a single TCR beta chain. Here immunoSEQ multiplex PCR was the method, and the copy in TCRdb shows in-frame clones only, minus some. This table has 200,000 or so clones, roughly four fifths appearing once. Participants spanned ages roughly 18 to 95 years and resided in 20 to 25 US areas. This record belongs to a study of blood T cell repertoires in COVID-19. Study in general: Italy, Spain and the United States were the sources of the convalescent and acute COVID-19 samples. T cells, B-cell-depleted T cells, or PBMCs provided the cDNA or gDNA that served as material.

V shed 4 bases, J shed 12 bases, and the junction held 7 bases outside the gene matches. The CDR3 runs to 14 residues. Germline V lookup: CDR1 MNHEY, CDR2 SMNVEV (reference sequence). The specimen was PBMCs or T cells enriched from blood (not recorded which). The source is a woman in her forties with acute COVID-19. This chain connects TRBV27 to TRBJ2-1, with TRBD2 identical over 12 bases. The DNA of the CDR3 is TGTGCCAGCAGTTCCCTCCTAGCGGGAGGGCCGCAGTTCTTC. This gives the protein CASSSLLAGGPQFF.